These 26 T cell receptor beta chains originate from one sample sequenced in a study of T-cell reconstitution after alpha-beta-depleted transplantation in children. It was with unique molecular identifiers that the TCRbeta library was prepared. TCRdb reprocessed the PCR reads with MiXCR, giving one entry per CDR3 protein. This sample has 65,000 to 75,000 distinct CDR3 sequences, with roughly 4.4% found just once. Sequenced material: PBMCs, mostly from graft donor cells, taken 180 days after TCRalphabeta/CD19-depleted stem cell transplant. The source is a boy in the first two years of life who had a stem cell transplant for acute myeloid leukemia, so the T cells may come from the graft donor.

This clonotype was found many times. The rearrangement uses TRBV29-1 and TRBJ2-5, with D possibly being TRBD1 or TRBD2 (5 bases each). The germline V and J ends were trimmed by 7 bases and 3 bases, with 18 bases remaining between them. Germline V gene sequence: CDR1 SQVTM, CDR2 ANQGSEA. The CDR3 is 14 residues long. This CDR3 is CSAVGTPDKETQYF. The CDR3 DNA reads as TGCAGCGCCGTCGGGACCCCTGACAAAGAGACCCAGTACTTC.

This clonotype came up many times. The chain couples TRBV20-1 to TRBJ2-5, with D possibly matching TRBD2 (7 bases). The CDR3 has 14 residues. Germline CDR1 and CDR2: DFQATT and SNEGSKA (reference sequence). Trimming shortened V by 1 base and J by 5 bases, and 14 bases separated the two germline ends. CDR3 DNA: TGCAGTGCTAGAGTTGGGGGGGCCGGGGAGACCCAGTACTTC. Its protein product is CSARVGGAGETQYF.

This clonotype has ten or more counts. The chain joins TRBV5-6 to TRBJ2-7, with a tentative D call TRBD2 (5 bases). Between the trimmed V and J ends, which lost 0 bases and 2 bases, there was a span of 6 bases. The CDR3 extends over 13 amino acids. Germline loops: CDR1 SGHDT, CDR2 YYEEEE. CDR3 sequence: CASSLGLTYEQYV. In nucleotides, the CDR3 is TGTGCCAGCAGCTTGGGACTAACCTACGAGCAGTACGTC.

In its sample, this clonotype was seen many times. The chain recombines TRBV18 with TRBJ2-5; the D is unclear. In germline, CDR1 is KGHSH, CDR2 LQKENI. The CDR3 spans 13 residues. Trimming left V 8 bases short and J 4 bases short, with 14 bases between. DNA for the CDR3: TGTGCCAGCGGATTGGGATTGGCAGAGACCCAGTACTTC. It encodes CASGLGLAETQYF.

There are many counts of this clonotype. This chain uses TRBV12-3 or TRBV12-4 with TRBJ2-5, with D possibly TRBD1 on 5 matching bases. This CDR3 region has 14 residues. Trimming stripped 3 bases from V and 4 bases from J, with 12 bases between. CDR3 bases: TGTGCCAGCAGTTTGGGCAGGGCGGCAGAGACCCAGTACTTC. Residues: CASSLGRAAETQYF.

This clonotype has ten or more counts. V and J are TRBV25-1 and TRBJ1-5; TRBD1 aligns across 11 bases. This CDR3 has 14 amino acids. The V and J ends lost 4 bases and 5 bases, in that order; junction bases with no gene match: 1. The germline V gene encodes CDR1 MGHDK and CDR2 SYGVNS. The CDR3 sequence is CASSGTGGYQPQHF. CDR3 nucleotides: TGTGCCAGCAGTGGGACAGGGGGCTATCAGCCCCAGCATTTT.

In its sample, this clonotype was seen many times. The J gene is TRBJ2-1, the V gene TRBV4-1; D is undetermined. CDR3 length: 16 residues. V lost 0 bases and J 2 bases, leaving 11 bases between the germline ends. Germline loops: CDR1 MGHRA, CDR2 YSYEKL. The CDR3 here is CASSQDPGVAYNEQFF. In DNA, the CDR3 is TGCGCCAGCAGCCAAGACCCGGGTGTGGCCTACAATGAGCAGTTCTTC.

In this sample, this clonotype turned up many times. V and J are TRBV29-1 and TRBJ2-7; D tentatively reads TRBD1 or TRBD2 (6 bases each). The CDR3 covers 13 residues. With 6 bases removed from V and 4 bases from J, the gap between germline ends came to 16 bases. CDR1 SQVTM and CDR2 ANQGSEA come from the germline V gene. For the CDR3, the DNA is TGCAGCGTCCACGCGGGACAAAGGTACGAGCAGTACTTC. Protein: CSVHAGQRYEQYF.

This clonotype was recorded a few times. The rearrangement uses TRBV5-6 and TRBJ2-1, with no clear D. V was cut by 4 bases and J by 2 bases, with 7 bases left in between. Germline V lookup: CDR1 SGHDT, CDR2 YYEEEE. This CDR3 has 13 residues. The CDR3 loop is CASSPGPYNEQFF. Here the CDR3 DNA reads TGTGCCAGCAGCCCAGGCCCCTACAATGAGCAGTTCTTC.

J is TRBJ1-6 and V is TRBV11-1, with D uncertain. V shed 5 bases and J shed 6 bases, with 23 bases lying between them. This CDR3 has 18 amino acids. Germline V gene sequence: CDR1 SGHAT, CDR2 FQDESV (reference sequence). For the CDR3, the DNA is TGTGCCAGCAGCCCTAGCCAAGGTCGGAGACGGATTAATTCACCCCTCCACTTT. This sequence encodes CASSPSQGRRRINSPLHF. The full variable domain, in which reference TRBV11-1 and TRBJ1-6 provide the parts outside the CDR3, is EAEVAQSPRYKITEKSQAVAFWCDPISGHATLYWYRQILGQGPELLVQFQDESVVDDSQLPKDRFSAERLKGVDSTLKIQPAELGDSAMYLCASSPSQGRRRINSPLHFGNGTRLTVT.

This clonotype was detected ten times or more. The chain uses TRBV3-1 and TRBJ2-1; no definite D call. Looked up from germline, CDR1 is LGHDT and CDR2 is YNNKEL (reference sequence). V shed 1 base and J shed 1 base, with 11 bases lying between them. The CDR3 totals 16 residues. The CDR3 nucleotides read TGTGCCAGCAGCCAAGGTACGATTCCTTCCTACAATGAGCAGTTCTTC. Residues: CASSQGTIPSYNEQFF.

Ten or more counts support this clonotype. V usage is TRBV20-1 and J usage is TRBJ2-3; no definite D call. Trimming took 0 bases from V and 2 from J, leaving 3 bases between them. The CDR3 contains 12 residues. Germline V gene data show CDR1 as DFQATT and CDR2 as SNEGSKA (reference sequence). CDR3: CSAREITDTQYF. The CDR3 DNA is TGCAGTGCTAGAGAGATCACAGATACGCAGTATTTT.

Turning to this clonotype: Given a much more abundant clone one base away, this may be a read error. The CDR3 here is CASSSSGKVVGYTF. The CDR3 DNA is TGTGCCAGCAGCTCCTCCGGGAAGGTCGTGGGCTACACCTTC. The chain links TRBV11-2 to TRBJ1-2; D remains ambiguous. V lost 4 bases and J lost 8, with 17 bases in between. CDR3 length equals 14 residues. Germline V gives CDR1 SGHAT, CDR2 FQNNGV.

Many counts were recorded for this clonotype. The CDR3 spells CSARESGGNYNEQFF. Written as DNA, the CDR3 is TGCAGTGCTAGAGAGTCGGGGGGGAACTACAATGAGCAGTTCTTC. This rearrangement joins TRBV20-1 to TRBJ2-1, with TRBD2 matching over 8 bases. CDR3 length: 15 residues. Germline trimming cut 0 bases from V and 3 bases from J; bases unmatched to any gene: 4. The V gene's germline CDR1 is DFQATT and CDR2 SNEGSKA (reference sequence).

The chain carries TRBV6-2 or TRBV6-3 and TRBJ2-1, with a possible D match to TRBD2 (6 bases). Trimming removed 8 bases from V and 10 bases from J, with 12 bases in between. CDR1 and CDR2 from the germline V gene are MNHEY and SVGEGT. The CDR3 is 11 amino acids. This CDR3 is CASAAAGEQFF. The CDR3 DNA reads as TGTGCCAGCGCCGCGGCGGGAGAGCAGTTCTTC.

This clonotype was counted ten times or more. The chain uses TRBV6-1 and TRBJ2-2, with 8 positions matching TRBD2. The V gene end was trimmed by 9 bases and the J gene end by 5 bases; junction bases not matched to a gene: 5. The germline V gene encodes CDR1 MNHNS and CDR2 SASEGT. The CDR3 spans 13 residues. The CDR3 DNA reads as TGTGCCAGTCGGGGGGGCCGTACCGGGGAGCTGTTTTTT. Its translation is CASRGGRTGELFF.

The chain couples TRBV30 to TRBJ1-1; tentative D call: TRBD1 (5 bases). Trimming removed 0 bases from V and 4 bases from J, with 9 bases in between. The CDR3 contains 13 residues. The germline V gene encodes CDR1 GTSNPN and CDR2 SVGIG (reference sequence). The CDR3 nucleotides are TGTGCCTGGAGTGTCGGTGGGGGCACTGAAGCTTTCTTT. It encodes CAWSVGGGTEAFF.

By frequency in the sample, this clonotype is medium-sized (0.01 to 0.1%). The rearrangement uses TRBV7-2 and TRBJ2-3, with D perhaps matching TRBD1 (6 bases). Germline CDR1 reads SGHTA; CDR2 reads FQGNSA. Between the trimmed V and J ends, which lost 5 bases and 0 bases, there was a span of 12 bases. This CDR3 comprises 15 residues. CDR3 amino acids: CASSLDRTSTDTQYF. In DNA form, the CDR3 reads TGTGCCAGCAGCCTAGACAGGACCAGCACAGATACGCAGTATTTT.

Comments on this clonotype: A much larger clone differs by one base, so this may be a read error. The rearrangement uses TRBV20-1 and TRBJ2-7, with 7 bases aligning to TRBD1. From germline, CDR1 is DFQATT and CDR2 SNEGSKA (reference sequence). This CDR3 region has 15 residues. V gave up 4 bases and J gave up 2 bases; unmatched junction bases: 11. Here the CDR3 DNA reads TGCAGTGCTACAACCACGACAGGGAGTGCCTACGAGCAGTACTTC. It specifies CSATTTTGSAYEQYF.

With respect to this clonotype: A read error may explain this, as a much larger clone is one base away. The V gene is TRBV6-5, the J gene TRBJ2-1; D call uncertain. Germline assignment: CDR1 MNHEY and CDR2 SVGAGI. The CDR3 has 11 amino acids. Trimming cost V 7 bases and J 11 bases, with 12 bases left between them. CDR3 in DNA: TGTGCCAGCACCTCCCTGGGTCAGCAGTTCTTC. Protein product: CASTSLGQQFF.

This clonotype came up many times. V usage is TRBV7-2 and J usage is TRBJ1-1; unclear D gene. The CDR3 spans 14 residues. CDR1 and CDR2 from the germline V gene are SGHTA and FQGNSA. Between the trimmed V and J ends, which lost 6 bases and 1 base, there was a span of 12 bases. The CDR3 protein is CASSPRSGNTEAFF. CDR3 nucleotide sequence: TGTGCCAGCAGTCCAAGGTCAGGGAACACTGAAGCTTTCTTT.

Many counts were recorded for this clonotype. This sequence joins TRBV4-1 and TRBJ1-5; D gene ambiguous. V dropped 4 bases and J dropped 2 bases, with 9 bases sitting between them. The CDR3 is 14 residues long. Per germline, CDR1 MGHRA and CDR2 YSYEKL. The CDR3 DNA reads TGCGCCAGCAGCCCCGGGCCTGGCAATCAGCCCCAGCATTTT. Translation gives CASSPGPGNQPQHF.

This clonotype was counted many times. This sequence joins TRBV4-3 and TRBJ2-5; D might be TRBD1 (6 bases). The CDR3 is 16 amino acids. Germline CDR1 and CDR2: LGHNA and YSLEER. V shed 1 base and J shed 3 bases, with 15 bases lying between them. The CDR3 bases are TGCGCCAGCAGCCAAGTCGGATACAGGGTGAAAGAGACCCAGTACTTC. It yields the protein CASSQVGYRVKETQYF.

This clonotype came up many times. J is TRBJ2-7 and V is TRBV6-5; no clear D gene. The V gene lost 3 bases and the J gene lost 3 bases, with 12 bases spanning the gap. Germline CDR1 and CDR2: MNHEY and SVGAGI. This CDR3 comprises 14 residues. The CDR3 spells CASSYDPPYYEQYF. The CDR3 DNA reads as TGTGCCAGCAGTTATGACCCCCCATACTACGAGCAGTACTTC.

This clonotype came up many times. One junction end does not reproduce the germline sequence, and a read error may be involved. This chain connects TRBV29-1 to TRBJ2-1, with D perhaps given as TRBD1 or TRBD2 (5 bases each). The CDR3 is made up of 14 amino acids. The germline V gene has CDR1 SQVTM and CDR2 ANQGSEA. This chain's CDR3 is CSINPGPSYHEQFF. The CDR3, as DNA: TGCAGCATTAATCCGGGACCCTCCTACCATGAGCAGTTCTTC.

This clonotype was counted many times. The V call is TRBV28, the J call TRBJ2-5, with no clear D. This CDR3 is built from 13 residues. Trimming removed 1 base from V and 5 bases from J, with 8 bases in between. Germline values: CDR1 MDHEN, CDR2 SYDVKM. The CDR3 DNA sequence: TGTGCCAGCAGTTTATCAGTGATGGAGACCCAGTACTTC. Protein: CASSLSVMETQYF.